This is a list of T cell receptor beta chains from one sample in a study of blood T cell repertoires in COVID-19. Profiled with immunoSEQ multiplex PCR; TCRdb holds only in-frame clones, not every one. The table has about 210,000 clones, roughly 80% seen once. Sequencing was performed on peripheral blood. All receptors derive from a woman aged 80 or older with COVID-19, enrolled during active disease. CDR3s include the opening cysteine and the closing phenylalanine or tryptophan. The D gene is left open where the match is weak. Clone size is shown for a subset of rows, as once, few, many or a class of expanded clone.

D	V	J	size	CDR3	DNA
TRBD1	TRBV5-1	TRBJ1-1	NA	CASSLPTVQGARTEAFF	TGCGCCAGCAGCTTGCCAACGGTACAGGGGGCGAGAACTGAAGCTTTCTTT
NA	TRBV7-3	TRBJ2-2	NA	CASSSLQGVGELFF	TGTGCCAGCAGCTCATTACAGGGAGTCGGGGAGCTGTTTTTT
NA	TRBV6-6	TRBJ1-6	NA	CASSPTSGSPLHF	TGTGCCAGCAGCCCCACTTCTGGTTCACCCCTCCACTTT
TRBD2	TRBV13	TRBJ2-1	NA	CASSTRGGFSYNEQFF	TGTGCCAGCAGCACCCGGGGGGGATTCTCCTACAATGAGCAGTTCTTC
TRBD1	TRBV5-1	TRBJ2-5	NA	CASSLWGTGEETQYF	TGCGCCAGCAGCTTGTGGGGGACAGGGGAGGAGACCCAGTACTTC
NA	TRBV5-6	TRBJ1-1	NA	CASSLGQQTEAFF	TGTGCCAGCAGCTTGGGACAGCAGACTGAAGCTTTCTTT
NA	TRBV2	TRBJ1-3	NA	CATSTGSSGNTIYF	TGTGCCACCAGTACAGGGTCCTCTGGAAACACCATATATTTT
TRBD1	TRBV2	TRBJ1-4	NA	CASRGTGVSNEKLFF	TGTGCCAGCAGGGGAACAGGGGTTTCTAATGAAAAACTGTTTTTT
TRBD1	TRBV19	TRBJ1-2	NA	CASRGTGGRFGYTF	TGTGCCAGTAGGGGGACAGGGGGGCGTTTTGGCTACACCTTC
NA	TRBV11-1	TRBJ2-7	NA	CASSKDIYYEQYF	TGTGCCAGCAGCAAGGACATCTACTACGAGCAGTACTTC
TRBD1	TRBV19	TRBJ1-1	once	CASSGQAVANTEAFF	TGTGCCAGTTCAGGACAGGCGGTAGCTAACACTGAAGCTTTCTTT
TRBD2	TRBV11-1	TRBJ2-2	NA	CASSGGYTGELFF	TGTGCCAGCTCGGGGGGGTACACCGGGGAGCTGTTTTTT
TRBD2	TRBV5-6	TRBJ2-3	NA	CASSFASGSTDTQYF	TGTGCCAGCAGCTTCGCTAGCGGGAGCACAGATACGCAGTATTTT
NA	TRBV5-6	TRBJ2-2	NA	CASSLLVAANTGELFF	TGTGCCAGCAGCTTATTGGTGGCGGCAAACACCGGGGAGCTGTTTTTT
TRBD2	TRBV27	TRBJ2-5	once	CASSLLAGGGLGKTQYF	TGTGCCAGCAGTTTACTAGCGGGGGGCGGGTTGGGAAAGACCCAGTACTTC
TRBD2	TRBV30	TRBJ2-2	once	CAWSGLGLAGGGTGELFF	TGTGCCTGGAGTGGCCTGGGACTAGCGGGGGGTGGCACCGGGGAGCTGTTTTTT
TRBD1	TRBV5-6	TRBJ1-2	NA	CASSLAGTGTYGYTF	TGTGCCAGCAGCTTGGCGGGGACAGGGACATATGGCTACACCTTC
NA	TRBV11-3	TRBJ1-1	NA	CASSSGEGMNTEAFF	TGTGCCAGCAGCTCCGGGGAGGGTATGAACACTGAAGCTTTCTTT
NA	TRBV5-1	TRBJ1-1	NA	CASSRDMNTEAFF	TGCGCCAGCAGTAGGGACATGAACACTGAAGCTTTCTTT
NA	TRBV7-9	TRBJ2-5	once	CASSRGAKETQYF	TGTGCCAGCAGCCGGGGGGCAAAAGAGACCCAGTACTTC
NA	TRBV30	TRBJ2-1	NA	CAGNSGPYNEQFF	TGTGCCGGGAATTCAGGTCCCTACAATGAGCAGTTCTTC
NA	TRBV11-2	TRBJ1-2	NA	CASSPQGNYGYTF	TGTGCCAGCAGTCCTCAGGGTAACTATGGCTACACCTTC
NA	TRBV5-1	TRBJ1-1	NA	CASSFLGAFDTEAFF	TGCGCCAGCAGCTTTCTAGGGGCCTTCGACACTGAAGCTTTCTTT
TRBD1	TRBV5-1	TRBJ2-2	NA	CASSLPGTGDPGELFF	TGCGCCAGCAGCCTCCCCGGGACAGGGGACCCCGGGGAGCTGTTTTTT
TRBD1	TRBV24-1	TRBJ2-1	once	CATSLTGGSSYNEQFF	TGTGCCACCAGCCTTACAGGGGGCAGCTCCTACAATGAGCAGTTCTTC
NA	TRBV2	TRBJ2-3	NA	CASSVGGTTDTQYF	TGTGCCAGCAGTGTTGGGGGGACCACAGATACGCAGTATTTT
TRBD1	TRBV3-1/TRBV3-2	TRBJ1-1	NA	CASSRRTGKNTEAFF	TGTGCCAGCAGCCGCCGGACAGGGAAGAACACTGAAGCTTTCTTT
NA	TRBV6-5	TRBJ1-2	NA	CASSSQLGQFGYTF	TGTGCCAGCAGTAGCCAACTCGGACAGTTTGGCTACACCTTC
NA	TRBV6-5	TRBJ1-6	NA	CASRTVKSDNSPLHF	TGTGCCAGCAGGACAGTCAAGAGTGATAATTCACCCCTCCACTTT
NA	TRBV9	TRBJ1-4	NA	CASSDTGGNEKLFF	TGTGCCAGCAGCGATACAGGTGGGAATGAAAAACTGTTTTTT
NA	TRBV2	TRBJ1-6	NA	CASSGSQAGNSPLHF	TGTGCCAGCAGTGGATCACAGGCCGGCAACTCACCCCTCCACTTT
NA	TRBV18	TRBJ1-5	NA	CASSPPQGSNQPQHF	TGTGCCAGCTCACCCCCGCAGGGGAGCAATCAGCCCCAGCATTTT
TRBD2	TRBV27	TRBJ2-3	few	CASSFLAGRTDTQYF	TGTGCCAGCAGCTTCCTAGCGGGGCGCACAGATACGCAGTATTTT
NA	TRBV5-6	TRBJ1-5	NA	CASSLRGVNQPQHF	TGTGCCAGCAGCTTGAGAGGAGTCAATCAGCCCCAGCATTTT
NA	TRBV7-2	TRBJ1-3	NA	CASSLEGSGNTIYF	TGTGCCAGCAGCTTAGAGGGGTCTGGAAACACCATATATTTT
TRBD1	TRBV7-9	TRBJ2-1	NA	CASSRNRDRKNNEQFF	TGTGCCAGCAGCCGAAACCGGGACAGGAAGAACAATGAGCAGTTCTTC
NA	TRBV18	TRBJ2-3	few	CASLPSLTDTQYF	TGTGCCAGCTTACCTTCTTTAACAGATACGCAGTATTTT
NA	TRBV5-1	TRBJ2-2	NA	CATFRENTGELFF	TGCGCCACTTTCAGGGAGAACACCGGGGAGCTGTTTTTT
NA	TRBV24-1	TRBJ1-3	once	CATSMASGNTIYF	TGTGCCACCAGTATGGCATCTGGAAACACCATATATTTT
NA	TRBV5-8	TRBJ2-1	NA	CASSLSYNEQFF	TGTGCCAGCAGCTTGTCGTACAATGAGCAGTTCTTC
TRBD1	TRBV20-1	TRBJ1-2	NA	CSASLQGADGYGYTF	TGCAGTGCTAGTTTGCAGGGGGCAGACGGCTATGGCTACACCTTC
NA	TRBV19	TRBJ1-1	few	CASSIGQKAMNTEAFF	TGTGCCAGTAGTATAGGACAGAAAGCAATGAACACTGAAGCTTTCTTT
TRBD1	TRBV10-3	TRBJ2-7	NA	CAISEPGQGAYEQYF	TGTGCCATCAGTGAGCCGGGACAGGGGGCTTACGAGCAGTACTTC
TRBD1	TRBV4-2	TRBJ1-2	few	CASSQAGTGDGYTF	TGTGCCAGCAGCCAGGCCGGGACAGGGGATGGCTACACCTTC
NA	TRBV6-9	TRBJ1-5	few	CAGGSNQPQHF	TGTGCCGGGGGGAGCAATCAGCCCCAGCATTTT
NA	TRBV11-3	TRBJ2-3	NA	CASSLRGTQYF	TGTGCCAGCAGCTTGCGGGGTACGCAGTATTTT
TRBD2	TRBV3-1/TRBV3-2	TRBJ2-3	NA	CASSQTSGGTDTQYF	TGTGCCAGCAGCCAAACTAGCGGTGGCACAGATACGCAGTATTTT
TRBD1	TRBV5-1	TRBJ2-7	NA	CASSLGVRGPSAEQYF	TGCGCCAGCAGCTTGGGGGTCAGGGGGCCTTCTGCGGAGCAGTACTTC
TRBD1	TRBV14	TRBJ2-5	NA	CASSYGTGQETQYF	TGTGCCAGCAGCTATGGGACAGGTCAAGAGACCCAGTACTTC
TRBD2	TRBV7-2	TRBJ2-7	NA	CASSLVGGGVGEQYF	TGTGCCAGCAGCTTAGTTGGCGGGGGGGTTGGCGAGCAGTACTTC
TRBD1	TRBV7-9	TRBJ1-4	few	CASSWDRGNEKLFF	TGTGCCAGCAGTTGGGACAGGGGCAATGAAAAACTGTTTTTT
TRBD1	TRBV29-1	TRBJ1-2	NA	CSVGGQGAYGYTF	TGCAGCGTTGGGGGACAGGGGGCCTATGGCTACACCTTC